These T cell receptor beta chains were read from a single sample in a study of breast tumors, draining lymph nodes, adjacent tissues. TCRdb recomputed calls from the multiplex PCR reads with MiXCR, one row per CDR3 protein. The table shows some 140,000 distinct CDR3 sequences, with less than 25% occurring only once. Sequencing was done on a sample of axillary lymph node tissue. These receptor sequences come from a female donor with breast cancer. Some clones in this sample may be carry-over from other donors' samples. CDR3s include the opening cysteine and the closing phenylalanine or tryptophan. The D gene is left open where the match is weak. A clone size is listed for some rows: how often the clone was seen (once, few, many), or a class if it is expanded.

clone_size j_call v_call d_call cdr3_aa cdr3_nt
many TRBJ2-3 TRBV18 TRBD1 CASSFRTGQSTDTQYF TGTGCCAGCTCATTCCGGACGGGACAGAGCACAGATACGCAGTATTTT
many TRBJ1-6 TRBV9 - CASSALNSPLHF TGTGCCAGCAGCGCCCTGAATTCACCCCTCCACTTT
many TRBJ1-4 TRBV27 - CASSQNEKLFF TGTGCCAGCAGCCAGAATGAAAAACTGTTTTTT
many TRBJ2-7 TRBV30 - CAWSLYYEQYF TGTGCCTGGAGTCTCTACTACGAGCAGTACTTC
many TRBJ2-6 TRBV7-8 - CASSFRGGGSGANVLTF TGTGCCAGCAGCTTCAGGGGAGGGGGCTCTGGGGCCAACGTCCTGACTTTC
many TRBJ2-3 TRBV9 TRBD2 CASSVGVAGVTDTQYF TGTGCCAGCAGCGTAGGAGTAGCGGGGGTCACAGATACGCAGTATTTT
many TRBJ2-7 TRBV27 - CASSPTPGAPAYF TGTGCCAGCAGTCCAACCCCCGGGGCGCCGGCGTACTTC
- TRBJ2-3 TRBV9 TRBD2 CASNVAGGGLGGDTRYF TGTGCCAGCAACGTAGCAGGAGGGGGACTAGGTGGAGATACGCGGTATTTT
- TRBJ1-1 TRBV7-3 TRBD1 CASSLQGATEAFF TGTGCCAGCAGCTTACAGGGGGCCACTGAAGCTTTCTTT
many TRBJ1-6 TRBV27 - CASSRQSNYSPLHF TGTGCCAGCAGTAGGCAGAGCAATTACTCACCCCTCCACTTT
many TRBJ2-3 TRBV5-1 - CASSLVLDRTDTQYF TGCGCCAGCAGCTTGGTCCTAGACCGCACAGATACGCAGTATTTT
- TRBJ1-5 TRBV3-1 - CASSQDRGGTSSPQHF TGTGCCAGCAGCCAAGATCGAGGCGGCACTTCTTCGCCCCAGCATTTT
- TRBJ1-1 TRBV5-1 TRBD1 CASRPRQGRPGAFF TGCGCCAGCAGGCCCCGACAGGGGAGGCCTGGAGCTTTCTTT
many TRBJ2-1 TRBV7-8 TRBD2 CASSRGTSGSSYNEQFF TGTGCCAGCAGCCGCGGGACTAGCGGGAGCTCCTACAATGAGCAGTTCTTC
many TRBJ2-1 TRBV10-3 - CAISESTDGNEQFF TGTGCCATCAGTGAGTCCACCGACGGGAATGAGCAGTTCTTC
many TRBJ2-7 TRBV14 TRBD2 CASSLRRGTSGSFSYEQYF TGTGCCAGCAGCCTTAGAAGGGGGACTAGCGGGAGCTTCTCCTACGAGCAGTACTTC
many TRBJ2-7 TRBV20-1 TRBD2 CSAREPGLAGVGEQYF TGCAGTGCTAGAGAACCGGGACTAGCGGGAGTGGGCGAGCAGTACTTC